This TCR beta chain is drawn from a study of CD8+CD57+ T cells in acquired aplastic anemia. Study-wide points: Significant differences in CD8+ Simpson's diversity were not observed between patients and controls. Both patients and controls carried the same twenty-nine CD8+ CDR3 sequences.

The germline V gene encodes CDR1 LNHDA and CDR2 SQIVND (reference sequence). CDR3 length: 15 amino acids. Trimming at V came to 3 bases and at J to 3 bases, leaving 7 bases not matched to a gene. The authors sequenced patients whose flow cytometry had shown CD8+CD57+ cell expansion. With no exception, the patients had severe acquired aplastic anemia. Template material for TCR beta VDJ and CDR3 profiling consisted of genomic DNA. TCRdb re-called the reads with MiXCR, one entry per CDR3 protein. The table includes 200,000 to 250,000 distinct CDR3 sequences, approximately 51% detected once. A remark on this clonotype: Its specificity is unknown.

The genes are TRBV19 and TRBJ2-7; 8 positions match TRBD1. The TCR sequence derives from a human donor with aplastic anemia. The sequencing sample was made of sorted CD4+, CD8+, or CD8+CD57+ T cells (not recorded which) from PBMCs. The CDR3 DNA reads TGTGCCAGTAGTATTGGGACAGGAGGGGTCTACGAGCAGTACTTC. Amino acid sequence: CASSIGTGGVYEQYF.